Following are 24 T cell receptor beta chains from one sample sequenced in a study of tumor-infiltrating lymphocytes in oesophageal squamous cell carcinoma. From the PCR reads, TCRdb called clonotypes with MiXCR, one entry per CDR3 protein. Of 15,000 to 20,000 distinct CDR3 sequences in the sample, 45% to 50% were seen once. The sequenced sample consisted of esophageal tumor tissue. All receptors derive from a male donor with esophageal squamous cell carcinoma.

The chain uses TRBV7-8 and TRBJ1-4; D not certain. The CDR3 loop spans 17 amino acids. Germline-derived CDR1 and CDR2 are SGHVS and FQNEAQ. V was cut by 1 base and J by 0 bases, with 12 bases left in between. Here the CDR3 DNA reads TGTGCCAGCAGCTTAGTGGTCAGCCTCGCAACTAATGAAAAACTGTTTTTT. It is translated as CASSLVVSLATNEKLFF.

J is TRBJ2-2 and V is TRBV28; D unclear. The CDR3 covers 14 residues. Germline V CDR1 and CDR2: MDHEN, SYDVKM. Trimming stripped 2 bases from V and 4 bases from J, with 8 bases between. CDR3: CASSLVSPTGELFF. For the CDR3, the DNA is TGTGCCAGCAGTTTAGTCTCCCCCACCGGGGAGCTGTTTTTT.

The chain recombines TRBV7-3 with TRBJ2-3; 14 bases line up with TRBD2. Per germline, CDR1 SGHTA and CDR2 FQGTGA. The V and J ends lost 10 bases and 4 bases, in that order; junction bases with no gene match: 4. The length of the CDR3 is 14 residues. The CDR3 bases are TGTGCCAATACGGGACTAGCGGGAGCAGATACGCAGTATTTT. Translated, it gives CANTGLAGADTQYF.

The chain uses TRBV7-2 and TRBJ2-3; the match to TRBD2 covers 10 bases. CDR3 length: 16 amino acids. V dropped 2 bases and J dropped 1; count of bases not matched to a gene: 3. CDR1 and CDR2 from the germline V gene are SGHTA and FQGNSA. The CDR3 region has the DNA TGTGCCAGCAGCTTACTAGCGGGAGTCGGCACAGATACGCAGTATTTT. Amino acid sequence: CASSLLAGVGTDTQYF.

The J gene is TRBJ2-3, the V gene TRBV6-6; D uncertain. The CDR3 spans 14 residues. Per the germline V gene, CDR1 is MNHNY and CDR2 is SVGAGI (reference sequence). V was shortened by 7 bases and J by 4 bases, with 15 bases between the two germline ends. The CDR3 nucleotides read TGTGCCAGCACTACGACGACCGCAGCAGATACGCAGTATTTT. Protein sequence: CASTTTTAADTQYF.

This chain connects TRBV7-2 to TRBJ2-3; 8 nucleotides match TRBD2. With 4 bases clipped from V and 0 bases from J, the junction kept 9 bases outside the gene matches. The germline gives CDR1 SGHTA, CDR2 FQGNSA. The CDR3 runs to 17 residues. The DNA for the CDR3 is TGTGCCAGCAGCTCACGTTTAGCGGGACTCAGCACAGATACGCAGTATTTT. Amino acid sequence: CASSSRLAGLSTDTQYF. Together with reference TRBV7-2 and TRBJ2-3, the CDR3 gives the full variable domain: GAGVSQSPSNKVTEKGKDVELRCDPISGHTALYWYRQSLGQGLEFLIYFQGNSAPDKSGLPSDRFSAERTGGSVSTLTIQRTQQEDSAVYLCASSSRLAGLSTDTQYFGPGTRLTVL.

This clonotype showed up many times. An end of the junction does not agree with germline; a read error may underlie this. This chain links TRBV5-4 with TRBJ2-3, with 8 positions matching TRBD1. Germline CDR1 is SGHNT and CDR2 is YYREEE (reference sequence). The CDR3 is made up of 17 amino acids. The DNA for the CDR3 is TGCGCCAGCAGCCCCGGACCGACAGGGGTGGGTGCAGATACGCAGTATTTT. This translates into CASSPGPTGVGADTQYF.

This rearrangement joins TRBV28 to TRBJ2-6; D not certain. The CDR3 runs 15 residues. Germline CDR1 MDHEN, CDR2 SYDVKM. V was cut by 2 bases and J by 0 bases, with 5 bases left in between. The CDR3 nucleotides are TGTGCCAGCAGTTTAGGAAGCTCTGGGGCCAACGTCCTGACTTTC. Residues: CASSLGSSGANVLTF.

This clonotype turned up a few times. This chain links TRBV5-6 with TRBJ2-2; tentative D call: TRBD2 (5 bases). The CDR3 spans 16 residues. Trimming pared 1 base from V and 2 bases from J, leaving 12 bases between. Germline loops: CDR1 SGHDT, CDR2 YYEEEE. In DNA form, the CDR3 reads TGTGCCAGCAGCTTGTACGTGGGAGCAAACACCGGGGAGCTGTTTTTT. Translated: CASSLYVGANTGELFF. Looking up the rest from reference TRBV5-6 and TRBJ2-2 gives the full variable domain: DAGVTQSPTHLIKTRGQQVTLRCSPKSGHDTVSWYQQALGQGPQFIFQYYEEEERQRGNFPDRFSGHQFPNYSSELNVNALLLGDSALYLCASSLYVGANTGELFFGEGSRLTVL.

This clonotype was recorded a few times. CDR3 in amino acids: CASSSVRSGTQYF. The CDR3, as DNA: TGTGCCAGCAGCTCGGTGCGGTCAGGGACCCAGTACTTC. The chain carries TRBV7-2 and TRBJ2-1; D call uncertain. The J call may be wrong; the DNA end is better matched by TRBJ2-5. CDR3 size: 13 residues. Germline CDR1 SGHTA, CDR2 FQGNSA.

The genes are TRBV6-6 and TRBJ2-1; perhaps TRBD2 as D (6 bases). Trimming shortened V by 2 bases and J by 5 bases, and 13 bases separated the two germline ends. Germline CDR1 reads MNHNY; CDR2 reads SVGAGI (reference sequence). CDR3 length equals 15 residues. The CDR3 region is CASSYGTGVNNEQFF. The CDR3 DNA reads as TGTGCCAGCAGTTACGGAACGGGAGTAAACAATGAGCAGTTCTTC.

V gene TRBV20-1 combines with J gene TRBJ2-2; D remains ambiguous. This CDR3 comprises 15 residues. V was pared by 4 bases and J by 4 bases, with 16 bases between. Germline V gene sequence: CDR1 DFQATT, CDR2 SNEGSKA (reference sequence). In DNA form, the CDR3 reads TGCAGTGCTACCGAATTCGGGTCGGGCACCGGGGAGCTGTTTTTT. It encodes CSATEFGSGTGELFF.

This clonotype was seen ten or more times. Since a much larger clone is just one base distant, this may be a read error. The chain joins TRBV7-6 to TRBJ2-3; D may be TRBD2 (6 bases). V lost 11 bases, J lost 14 bases, and 32 bases lay in between. The CDR3 has 15 residues. The germline V gene encodes CDR1 SGHVS and CDR2 FNYEAQ. Here the CDR3 reads CAYTQGGANTGELYF. In DNA form, the CDR3 reads TGTGCCTACACCCAGGGCGGGGCGAACACCGGGGAGCTGTATTTT.

The V call is TRBV28, the J call TRBJ1-1, with TRBD1 matching over 7 bases. TRBJ2-2 matches the DNA end more closely, so the J call is doubtful. The length of the CDR3 is 14 residues. Germline CDR1 is MDHEN and CDR2 is SYDVKM. Written as DNA, the CDR3 is TGTGCCAGCGTAAGGGGGCCGGGGACCGGGGAGCTGTTTTTT. This sequence encodes CASVRGPGTGELFF.

The chain uses TRBV27 and TRBJ2-2; TRBD2 matches at 9 bases. CDR3 length equals 15 residues. Germline loops: CDR1 MNHEY, CDR2 SMNVEV (reference sequence). Trimming removed 3 bases from V and 5 bases from J; junction bases left unmatched: 4. DNA for the CDR3: TGTGCCAGCAGTTTGGCGCTAGCGGGGACCGGGGAGCTGTTTTTT. Translated: CASSLALAGTGELFF.

The CDR3 region is CASSPYGGQYF. The CDR3 nucleotides are TGCGCCAGCAGCCCATACGGGGGGCAGTACTTC. The V and J genes are TRBV4-3 and TRBJ2-6, with a weak D call TRBD2 (6 bases). The J call may be mistaken, given a closer DNA end match to TRBJ2-7. CDR1 is LGHNA and CDR2 is YSLEER in the germline V gene. The CDR3 covers 11 residues.

The J gene is TRBJ2-1, the V gene TRBV10-1; D ambiguous. V lost 0 bases to trimming and J lost 6 bases, with 9 bases between them. From germline, CDR1 is WNHNN and CDR2 SYGVQD (reference sequence). This CDR3 comprises 14 residues. The CDR3 region has the DNA TGCGCCAGCAGTGAGTCGATCTCTACCAATGAGCAGTTCTTC. Its protein product is CASSESISTNEQFF.

This clonotype was picked up many times. The genes are TRBV14 and TRBJ2-4, with 9 positions matching TRBD1. Germline CDR1 reads SGHDN; CDR2 reads FVKESK. This CDR3 spans 18 amino acids. The trim removed 4 bases at V and 0 bases at J, leaving 10 bases unmatched. CDR3 sequence: CASSPHWTGVLAKNIQYF. CDR3 coding DNA: TGTGCCAGCAGCCCGCATTGGACAGGGGTGTTAGCCAAAAACATTCAGTACTTC.

This clonotype is medium-sized (0.01 to 0.1%) in the sample. The rearrangement uses TRBV7-2 and TRBJ2-7; TRBD1 aligns across 7 bases. V shed 4 bases, J shed 2 bases, and the junction held 8 bases outside the gene matches. The CDR3 is made up of 15 amino acids. Germline V gives CDR1 SGHTA, CDR2 FQGNSA. In nucleotides, the CDR3 is TGTGCCAGCAGCTCCACGGGACAGATAACCTACGAGCAGTACTTC. Translating it yields CASSSTGQITYEQYF.

In its sample, this clonotype was seen many times. The chain carries TRBV5-8 and TRBJ2-7; 8 positions match TRBD1. The CDR3 sequence is 14 residues long. From germline, CDR1 is SGHTS and CDR2 YDEGEE. V trimming: 4 bases; J trimming: 0 bases; junction bases outside the gene matches: 3. The CDR3 loop is CASSRTGNSYEQYF. The CDR3 DNA is TGTGCCAGCAGCCGGACAGGGAACTCCTACGAGCAGTACTTC. The full variable domain, with the rest looked up from reference TRBV5-8 and TRBJ2-7, is EAGVTQSPTHLIKTRGQQATLRCSPISGHTSVYWYQQALGLGLQFLLWYDEGEERNRGNFPPRFSGRQFPNYSSELNVNALELEDSALYLCASSRTGNSYEQYFGPGTRLTVT.

In its sample, this clonotype was seen a few times. A much larger clone differs from this one at a single base, so this may be a read error. The J gene is TRBJ2-7, the V gene TRBV5-1, with 12 bases lining up with TRBD2. CDR1 is SGHRS, CDR2 YFSETQ, per germline. Trimming removed 4 bases from V and 7 bases from J; junction bases left unmatched: 24. The CDR3 has 20 amino acids. CDR3: CASSTRLAGEDFLAYNEQYF. As DNA, the CDR3 is TGCGCCAGCAGCACCCGACTAGCGGGAGAAGATTTTCTTGCCTACAATGAGCAGTACTTC. The whole variable domain, remainder taken from reference TRBV5-1 and TRBJ2-7, is KAGVTQTPRYLIKTRGQQVTLSCSPISGHRSVSWYQQTPGQGLQFLFEYFSETQRNKGNFPGRFSGRQFSNSRSEMNVSTLELGDSALYLCASSTRLAGEDFLAYNEQYFGPGTRLTVT.

This clonotype showed up just once. This chain joins TRBV25-1 and TRBJ2-4; D remains unclear. Matching the DNA end better, TRBJ2-7 makes the J call doubtful. CDR1 is MGHDK, CDR2 SYGVNS, per germline. The length of the CDR3 is 11 residues. The CDR3 protein is CASSITDEQYF. CDR3 nucleotide sequence: TGTGCCAGCAGTATTACAGACGAGCAGTACTTC.

This clonotype is judged medium-sized. The chain combines TRBV28 with TRBJ2-3; D is unclear. This CDR3 comprises 13 residues. Trimming shortened V by 6 bases and J by 8 bases, and 15 bases separated the two germline ends. From germline, CDR1 is MDHEN and CDR2 SYDVKM. CDR3 protein: CASSPSALGTQYF. The CDR3 region has the DNA TGTGCCAGCAGCCCATCAGCCTTAGGTACGCAGTATTTT. Full variable domain (outside the CDR3, taken from reference TRBV28 and TRBJ2-3): DVKVTQSSRYLVKRTGEKVFLECVQDMDHENMFWYRQDPGLGLRLIYFSYDVKMKEKGDIPEGYSVSREKKERFSLILESASTNQTSMYLCASSPSALGTQYFGPGTRLTVL.

Many counts were recorded for this clonotype. This rearrangement joins TRBV5-5 to TRBJ1-1; no clear D. In germline, CDR1 is SGHKS, CDR2 YYEKEE (reference sequence). V was shortened by 0 bases and J by 1 base, with 4 bases between the two germline ends. CDR3 length equals 13 residues. The DNA of the CDR3 is TGTGCCAGCAGCTTGGCCGAGAACACTGAAGCTTTCTTT. Amino acid sequence: CASSLAENTEAFF.